The 13 T cell receptor beta chains listed next were all sequenced from one sample in a study of cytomegalovirus exposure and HLA in healthy donors (dated by TCRdb to 2017 to 2019). Libraries were constructed by the immunoSEQ multiplex PCR assay. For the multiplex PCR, a mixture combining 60 forward primers for TCR Vbeta segments and 13 reverse primers for TCR Jbeta segments was used. TCRdb mirrors the immuneACCESS table, restricted to in-frame sequences. Some clones are absent from its copies; in checked studies, under half trace to an unresolved V gene, and the reason for the others is unknown. The table for this sample shows roughly 140,000 clones. The ten most abundant clones make up around 0.96% of the sample. Sequencing was performed on PBMCs. The source is a male donor in good health and CMV-seronegative.

The V gene is TRBV30, the J gene TRBJ2-7; tentative D call: TRBD1 (6 bases). The CDR3 extends over 13 amino acids. V was trimmed by 3 bases and J by 3 bases, leaving 12 bases between them. Per the germline V gene, CDR1 is GTSNPN and CDR2 is SVGIG (reference sequence). The CDR3 protein is CAWRPGVIYEQYF. The CDR3 bases are TGTGCCTGGAGACCAGGGGTCATCTACGAGCAGTACTTC.

This chain uses TRBV5-1 with TRBJ1-1, with TRBD1 matching 9 bases. The ends lost 2 bases at V and 4 bases at J; junction bases unmatched: 6. The CDR3 length is 15 residues. The germline V gene has CDR1 SGHRS and CDR2 YFSETQ. The CDR3, as DNA: TGCGCCAGCAGCTTACAGGGGGCGAAGGGCACTGAAGCTTTCTTT. It specifies CASSLQGAKGTEAFF.

This chain links TRBV15 with TRBJ1-5; D is perhaps TRBD1 (6 bases). CDR1 LNHNV and CDR2 YYDKDF come from the germline V gene (reference sequence). V lost 3 bases and J 7 bases, leaving 16 bases between the germline ends. CDR3 length: 15 amino acids. The CDR3 here is CATSSGTRGMQPQHF. CDR3 in DNA: TGTGCCACCAGCAGTGGAACCAGGGGTATGCAGCCCCAGCATTTT.

The V gene is TRBV9, the J gene TRBJ1-3; 10 bases are a match to TRBD1. The CDR3 runs to 15 residues. J was trimmed by 7 bases and V by 4 bases; bases with no gene match: 8. The germline CDR1 and CDR2 sequences are SGDLS and YYNGEE. CDR3 protein: CASSQRTGGLNTIYF. In nucleotides, the CDR3 is TGTGCCAGCAGCCAAAGGACAGGGGGTCTGAACACCATATATTTT.

The chain has TRBV5-1 and TRBJ2-3; D call uncertain. Germline CDR1 and CDR2: SGHRS and YFSETQ. This CDR3 is built from 11 residues. The V gene lost 0 bases and the J gene lost 13 bases, with 9 bases spanning the gap. This chain's CDR3 is CASSLERKEYF. The CDR3 nucleotides are TGCGCCAGCAGCTTGGAGAGGAAAGAGTATTTT.

J is TRBJ1-1 and V is TRBV7-9, with a tentative D call TRBD1 (5 bases). CDR3 length equals 15 residues. The germline gives CDR1 SEHNR, CDR2 FQNEAQ (reference sequence). V was trimmed by 2 bases and J by 5 bases, leaving 15 bases between them. CDR3 coding DNA: TGTGCCAGCAGCTTAACGAGCGGGGGGAGGACTGAAGCTTTCTTT. The encoded protein is CASSLTSGGRTEAFF.

V usage is TRBV15 and J usage is TRBJ2-5, with 7 bases matching TRBD1. The J segment lost 5 bases and the V segment lost 3 bases, leaving 3 bases of the junction unmatched. There are 13 residues in the CDR3. Germline lookup yields CDR1 LNHNV and CDR2 YYDKDF (reference sequence). For the CDR3, the DNA is TGTGCCACCAGCAGTCAGACAGGGGAGACCCAGTACTTC. Translated, it gives CATSSQTGETQYF.

The chain uses TRBV6-6 and TRBJ1-5; D perhaps matches TRBD1 (5 bases). The CDR3 is 13 residues long. V was pared by 6 bases and J by 4 bases, with 10 bases between. Germline loops: CDR1 MNHNY, CDR2 SVGAGI (reference sequence). The CDR3 loop reads CASRLDSNQPQHF. For the CDR3, the DNA is TGTGCCAGCAGGTTAGACAGTAATCAGCCCCAGCATTTT.

The chain is built from TRBV30 and TRBJ2-5, with 12 bases fitting TRBD2. Germline CDR1 reads GTSNPN; CDR2 reads SVGIG (reference sequence). J gave up 5 bases and V 2 bases, and 12 bases lay outside the gene matches. The CDR3 is made up of 17 amino acids. The CDR3 DNA is TGTGCCTGGAGTAATATAAGGACTAGCGGGACCGGGGAGACCCAGTACTTC. Protein: CAWSNIRTSGTGETQYF.

The J gene is TRBJ2-5, the V gene TRBV6-5; the D gene is possibly TRBD1 (7 bases). Germline-derived CDR1 and CDR2 are MNHEY and SVGAGI. The CDR3 contains 13 residues. V was pared by 7 bases and J by 4 bases, with 13 bases between. This CDR3 is CASISGGGETQYF. CDR3 in DNA: TGTGCCAGCATTTCAGGGGGAGGAGAGACCCAGTACTTC.

The CDR3 DNA is TGTGCCAGCTCACCACGACAGGGCCAAAACTATGGCTACACCTTC. It translates to CASSPRQGQNYGYTF. The J gene is TRBJ1-2, the V gene TRBV18, with TRBD1 matching 7 bases. The CDR3 is 15 amino acids. Germline V gives CDR1 KGHSH, CDR2 LQKENI. J gave up 2 bases and V 1 base, and 4 bases lay outside the gene matches.

The V call is TRBV4-1, the J call TRBJ2-3, with 9 nucleotides matching TRBD2. CDR3 length equals 17 residues. V trimming: 1 base; J trimming: 2 bases; junction bases outside the gene matches: 7. Germline assignment: CDR1 MGHRA and CDR2 YSYEKL. In nucleotides, the CDR3 is TGCGCCAGCAGCCAAGTAGACGGCGGGAGGGTCACAGATACGCAGTATTTT. It is translated as CASSQVDGGRVTDTQYF.

The chain links TRBV18 to TRBJ1-1, with D perhaps TRBD1 (6 bases). This CDR3 is built from 18 residues. Germline V gene data show CDR1 as KGHSH and CDR2 as LQKENI. Trimming pared 1 base from V and 1 base from J, leaving 19 bases between. The CDR3 DNA reads TGTGCCAGCTCACCACGACAGGCCAGAGGGTATGGGAACACTGAAGCTTTCTTT. This sequence encodes CASSPRQARGYGNTEAFF.